The source of this T cell receptor (beta chain) is a study of T cell repertoires in aging, cancer and after chemotherapy. Study-wide background: Clear clonal overlap appeared across healthy donor samples taken over several months to years.

TRB rearrangements spanning V, D and J were amplified using mixed TRB-A/B primers. A single record per CDR3 protein comes from TCRdb applying MiXCR to the multiplex PCR reads. This table holds about 8,700 distinct CDR3 sequences, roughly 32% found once. The template was genomic DNA from peripheral blood, not RNA. Concerning this clonotype: Its target is not known.

Findings of the study overall: Untreated cancer patients had significantly lower blood TCR diversity than age-matched healthy donors.

The receptor comes from a human donor in good health. Specimen: blood.

Here the CDR3 DNA reads TGTGCCAGCAACCAGGACAGTTCGTACGAGCAGTACTTC. Translating it yields CASNQDSSYEQYF. The chain links TRBV28 to TRBJ2-7; D perhaps matches TRBD1 (6 bases). The CDR3 is 13 amino acids. The V and J ends lost 7 bases and 4 bases respectively, with 14 bases between them. Germline-derived CDR1 and CDR2 are MDHEN and SYDVKM.